This TCR beta chain was documented in a study of blood T cell repertoires in COVID-19. Study-wide background: Spain, Italy and the United States supplied samples that represented acute and convalescent COVID-19. Nucleic acid was either cDNA or gDNA, and it came from T cells, B-cell-depleted T cells, or PBMCs.

As originally analysed: Amplification with reference gene primers provided the estimates of nucleated cell counts. Using immunoSEQ multiplex PCR, the repertoire was profiled, and TCRdb retains in-frame clones only, with some absent. The DNA was the basis for D and trimming; V, J and clone size are from that table. The table lists around 170,000 clones, more than 70% of them singletons, with approximately 3% in the top ten. The V gene end was trimmed by 3 bases and the J gene end by 0 bases; junction bases not matched to a gene: 18. Germline V gives CDR1 LNHDA, CDR2 SQIVND (reference sequence). The CDR3 consists of 21 residues.

The chain recombines TRBV19 with TRBJ2-1; 9 positions match TRBD2. This TCR came from a man in his sixties with acute or convalescent COVID-19. Sequenced input: peripheral blood. The CDR3 is CASSILRKIAGVYSSYNEQFF. Here the CDR3 DNA reads TGTGCCAGTAGTATTTTACGAAAGATAGCGGGGGTATATAGCTCCTACAATGAGCAGTTCTTC.